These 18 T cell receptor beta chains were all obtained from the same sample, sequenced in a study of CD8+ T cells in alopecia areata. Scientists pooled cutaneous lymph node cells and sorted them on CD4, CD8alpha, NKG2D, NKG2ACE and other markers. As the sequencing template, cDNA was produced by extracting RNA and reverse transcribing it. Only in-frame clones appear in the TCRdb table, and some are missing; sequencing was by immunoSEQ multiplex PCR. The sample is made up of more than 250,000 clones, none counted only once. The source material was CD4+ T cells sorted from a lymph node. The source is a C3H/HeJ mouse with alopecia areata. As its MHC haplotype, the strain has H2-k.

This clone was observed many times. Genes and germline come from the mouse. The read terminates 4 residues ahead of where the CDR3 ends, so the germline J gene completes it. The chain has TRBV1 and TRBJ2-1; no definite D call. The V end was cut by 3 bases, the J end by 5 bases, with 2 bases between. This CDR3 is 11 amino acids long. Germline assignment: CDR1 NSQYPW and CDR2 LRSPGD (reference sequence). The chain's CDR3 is CTCSANAEQFF. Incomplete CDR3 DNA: TGCACCTGCAGTGCCAATGCT. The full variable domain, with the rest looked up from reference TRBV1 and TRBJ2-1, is VTLLEQNPRWRLVPRGQAVNLRCILKNSQYPWMSWYQQDLQKQLQWLFTLRSPGDKEVKSLPGADYLATRVTDTELRLQVANMSQGRTLYCTCSANAEQFFGPGTRLTVL.

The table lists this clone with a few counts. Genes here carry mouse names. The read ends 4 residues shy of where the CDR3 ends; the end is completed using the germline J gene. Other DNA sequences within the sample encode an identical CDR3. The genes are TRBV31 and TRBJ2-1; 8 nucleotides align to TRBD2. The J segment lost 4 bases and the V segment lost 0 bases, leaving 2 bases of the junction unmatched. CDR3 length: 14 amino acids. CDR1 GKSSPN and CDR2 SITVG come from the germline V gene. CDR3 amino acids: CAWSLAGGYAEQFF. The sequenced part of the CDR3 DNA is TGTGCCTGGAGTCTCGCTGGGGGGTATGCT.

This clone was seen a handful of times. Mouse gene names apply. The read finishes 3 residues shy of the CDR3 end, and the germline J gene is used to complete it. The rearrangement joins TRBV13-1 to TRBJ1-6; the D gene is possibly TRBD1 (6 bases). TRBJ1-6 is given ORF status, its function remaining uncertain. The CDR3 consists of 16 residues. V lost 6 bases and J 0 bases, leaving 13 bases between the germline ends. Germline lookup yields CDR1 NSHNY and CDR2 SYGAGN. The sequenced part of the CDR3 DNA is TGTGCCAGCAAATCCGGGACACCTTCCTATAATTCGCCC. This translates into CASKSGTPSYNSP. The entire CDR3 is CASKSGTPSYNSPLYF.

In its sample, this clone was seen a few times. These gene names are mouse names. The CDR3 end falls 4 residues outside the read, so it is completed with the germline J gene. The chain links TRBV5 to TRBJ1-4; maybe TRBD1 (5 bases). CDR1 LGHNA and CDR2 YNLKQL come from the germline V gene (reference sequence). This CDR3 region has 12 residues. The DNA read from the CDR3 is TGTGCCAGCAGCCGAACAGGCGAA. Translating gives CASSRTGE. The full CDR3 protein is CASSRTGERLFF.

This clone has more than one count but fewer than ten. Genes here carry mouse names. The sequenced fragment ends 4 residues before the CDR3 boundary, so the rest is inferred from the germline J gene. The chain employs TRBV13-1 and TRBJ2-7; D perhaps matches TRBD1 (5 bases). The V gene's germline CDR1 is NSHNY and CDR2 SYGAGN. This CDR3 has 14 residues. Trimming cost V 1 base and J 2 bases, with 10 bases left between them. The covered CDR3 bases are TGTGCCAGCAGTGATCGGCAGGGCCCCTAT. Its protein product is CASSDRQGPY. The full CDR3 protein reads CASSDRQGPYEQYF.

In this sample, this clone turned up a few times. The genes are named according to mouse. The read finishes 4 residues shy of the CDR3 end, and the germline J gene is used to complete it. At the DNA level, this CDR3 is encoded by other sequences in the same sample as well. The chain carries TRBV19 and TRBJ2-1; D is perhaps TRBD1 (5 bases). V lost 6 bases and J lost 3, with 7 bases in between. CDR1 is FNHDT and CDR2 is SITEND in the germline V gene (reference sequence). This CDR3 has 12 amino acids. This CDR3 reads CASTQGYAEQFF. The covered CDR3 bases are TGTGCCAGCACTCAGGGCTATGCT.

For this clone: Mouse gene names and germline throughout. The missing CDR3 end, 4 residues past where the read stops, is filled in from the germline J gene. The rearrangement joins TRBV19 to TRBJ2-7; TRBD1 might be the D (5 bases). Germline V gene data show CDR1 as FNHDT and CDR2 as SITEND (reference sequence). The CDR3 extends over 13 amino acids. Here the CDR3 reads CASSIGQPYEQYF. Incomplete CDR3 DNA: TGTGCCAGCAGTATAGGACAGCCTTAT. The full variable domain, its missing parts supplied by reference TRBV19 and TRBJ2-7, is GGIITQTPKFLIGQEGQKLTLKCQQNFNHDTMYWYRQDSGKGLRLIYYSITENDLQKGDLSEGYDASREKKSSFSLTVTSAQKNEMAVFLCASSIGQPYEQYFGPGTRLTVL.

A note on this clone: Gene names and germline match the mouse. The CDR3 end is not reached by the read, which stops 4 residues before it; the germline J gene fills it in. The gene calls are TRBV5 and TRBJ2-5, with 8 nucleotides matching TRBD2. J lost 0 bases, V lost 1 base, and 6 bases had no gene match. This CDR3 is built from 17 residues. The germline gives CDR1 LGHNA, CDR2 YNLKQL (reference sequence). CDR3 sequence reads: CASSQVNWGFNQDTQYF. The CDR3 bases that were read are TGTGCCAGCAGCCAAGTTAACTGGGGGTTTAACCAAGAC.

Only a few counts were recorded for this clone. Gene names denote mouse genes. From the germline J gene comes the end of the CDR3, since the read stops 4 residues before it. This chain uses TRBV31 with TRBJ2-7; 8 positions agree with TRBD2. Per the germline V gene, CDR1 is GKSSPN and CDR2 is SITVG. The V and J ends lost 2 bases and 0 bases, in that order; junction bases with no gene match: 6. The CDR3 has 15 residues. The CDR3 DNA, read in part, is TGTGCCTGGAGTGGACCTGGGGGGAGCTCCTAT. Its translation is CAWSGPGGSSY. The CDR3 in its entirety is CAWSGPGGSSYEQYF. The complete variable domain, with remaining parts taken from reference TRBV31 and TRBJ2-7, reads AQTIHQWPVAEIKAVGSPLSLGCTIKGKSSPNLYWYWQATGGTLQQLFYSITVGQVESVVQLNLSASRPKDDQFILSTEKLLLSHSGFYLCAWSGPGGSSYEQYFGPGTRLTVL.

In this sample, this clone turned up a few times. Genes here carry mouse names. CDR3: CASSPGTGGDAEQFF. The CDR3 DNA, read in part, is TGTGCCAGCAGTCCCGGGACTGGGGGGGATGCT. The chain is built from TRBV13-1 and TRBJ2-1; 13 nucleotides align to TRBD2. The read ends 4 residues shy of where the CDR3 ends; the end is completed using the germline J gene. CDR3 length: 15 residues. With V trimmed by 4 bases and J by 5 bases, 3 bases remained unmatched. The germline V gene encodes CDR1 NSHNY and CDR2 SYGAGN.

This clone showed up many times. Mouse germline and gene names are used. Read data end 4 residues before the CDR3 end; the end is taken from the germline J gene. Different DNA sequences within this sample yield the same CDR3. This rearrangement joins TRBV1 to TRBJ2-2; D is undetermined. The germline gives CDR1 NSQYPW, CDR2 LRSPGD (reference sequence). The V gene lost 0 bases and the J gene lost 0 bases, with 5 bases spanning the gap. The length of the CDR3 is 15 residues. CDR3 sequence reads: CTCSAETTNTGQLYF. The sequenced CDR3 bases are TGCACCTGCAGTGCAGAGACAACAAACACCGGG. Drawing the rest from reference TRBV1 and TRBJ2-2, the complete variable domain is VTLLEQNPRWRLVPRGQAVNLRCILKNSQYPWMSWYQQDLQKQLQWLFTLRSPGDKEVKSLPGADYLATRVTDTELRLQVANMSQGRTLYCTCSAETTNTGQLYFGEGSKLTVL.

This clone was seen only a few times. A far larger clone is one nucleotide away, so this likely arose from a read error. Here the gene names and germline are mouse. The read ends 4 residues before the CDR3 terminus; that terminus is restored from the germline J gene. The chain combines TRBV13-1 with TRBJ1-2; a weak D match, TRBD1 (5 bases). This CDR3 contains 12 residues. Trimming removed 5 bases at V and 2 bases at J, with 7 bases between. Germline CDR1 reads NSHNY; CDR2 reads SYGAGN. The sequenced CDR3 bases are TGTGCCAGCAGGAGACAGAACTCC. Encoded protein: CASRRQNS. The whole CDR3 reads CASRRQNSDYTF.

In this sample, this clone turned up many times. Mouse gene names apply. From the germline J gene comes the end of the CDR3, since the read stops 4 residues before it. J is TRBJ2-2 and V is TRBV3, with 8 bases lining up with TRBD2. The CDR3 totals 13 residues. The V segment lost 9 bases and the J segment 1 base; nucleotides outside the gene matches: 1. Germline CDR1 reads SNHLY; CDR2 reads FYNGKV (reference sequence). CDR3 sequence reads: CARDWENTGQLYF. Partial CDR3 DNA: TGTGCCAGGGACTGGGAAAACACCGGG.

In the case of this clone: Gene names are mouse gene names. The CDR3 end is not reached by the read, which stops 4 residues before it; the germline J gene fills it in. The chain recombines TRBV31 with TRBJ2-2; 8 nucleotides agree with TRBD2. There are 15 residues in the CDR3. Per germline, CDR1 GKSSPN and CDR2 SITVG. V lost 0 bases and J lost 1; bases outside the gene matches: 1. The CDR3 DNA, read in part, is TGTGCCTGGAGTCTGGGGGGGCTAAACACCGGG. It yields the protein CAWSLGGLNTG. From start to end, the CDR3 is CAWSLGGLNTGQLYF.

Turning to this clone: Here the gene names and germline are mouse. This chain's CDR3 is CASSDGHRNYAEQFF. The part of the CDR3 DNA that was read is TGTGCCAGCAGTGATGGGCACAGAAACTATGCT. The gene calls are TRBV13-1 and TRBJ2-1; D not resolved. The read falls 4 residues short of the CDR3 end, and the missing part is taken from the germline J gene. Germline loops: CDR1 NSHNY, CDR2 SYGAGN. V lost 0 bases, J lost 1 base, and 8 bases lay in between. The CDR3 extends over 15 amino acids.

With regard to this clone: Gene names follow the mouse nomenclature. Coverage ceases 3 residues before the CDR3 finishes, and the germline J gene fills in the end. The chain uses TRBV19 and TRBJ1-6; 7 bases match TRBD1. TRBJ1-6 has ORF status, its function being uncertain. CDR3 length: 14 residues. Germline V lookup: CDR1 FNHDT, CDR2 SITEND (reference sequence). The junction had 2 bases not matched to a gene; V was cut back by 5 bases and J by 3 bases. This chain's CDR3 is CASRGDSYNSPLYF. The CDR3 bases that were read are TGTGCCAGCAGGGGGGACAGCTATAATTCGCCC.

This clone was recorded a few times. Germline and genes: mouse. The CDR3 region is CASSSDSAEVFF. The CDR3 bases that were read are TGTGCCAGCAGCTCCGACAGTGCA. The rearrangement joins TRBV19 to TRBJ1-1; weak D call: TRBD1 (5 bases). The read comes to an end 4 residues before the CDR3 does, leaving the germline J gene to fill in the end. The CDR3 totals 12 residues. Germline CDR1 reads FNHDT; CDR2 reads SITEND (reference sequence).

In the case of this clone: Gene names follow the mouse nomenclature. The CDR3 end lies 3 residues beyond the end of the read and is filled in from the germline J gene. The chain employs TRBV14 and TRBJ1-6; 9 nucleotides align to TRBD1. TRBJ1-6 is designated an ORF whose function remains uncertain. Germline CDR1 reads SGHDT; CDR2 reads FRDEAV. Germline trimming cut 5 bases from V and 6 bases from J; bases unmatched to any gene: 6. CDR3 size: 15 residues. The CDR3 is CASSRGQGSNSPLYF. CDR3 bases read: TGTGCCAGCAGCCGGGGACAGGGTAGTAATTCGCCC.